Listed here are 29 T cell receptor beta chains from one sample, sequenced in a study of blood T cell repertoires in COVID-19. The assay was immunoSEQ multiplex PCR, and TCRdb's table has in-frame clones only and misses some. Seen here are more than 300,000 clones, 75% to 90% observed once, and the top ten hold about 5%. Sequenced material: PBMCs or T cells enriched from blood (not recorded which). The receptors stem from a woman aged 50 to 65 who had recovered from COVID-19.

The J gene is TRBJ1-2, the V gene TRBV6-5; 10 bases agree with TRBD1. CDR1 and CDR2 from the germline V gene are MNHEY and SVGAGI. The CDR3 has 14 amino acids. With 6 bases clipped from V and 8 bases from J, the junction kept 9 bases outside the gene matches. The CDR3 coding sequence is TGTGCCAGCAGCAAACCCGGGACAGGGGTAGGCTACACCTTC. This encodes CASSKPGTGVGYTF.

The table lists this clone with a few counts. In nucleotides, the CDR3 is TGCGCCAGCAGCCAAGCCCTATTCTATAATTCACCCCTCCACTTT. Translated: CASSQALFYNSPLHF. The chain joins TRBV4-3 to TRBJ1-6; D gene unclear. Germline CDR1 reads LGHNA; CDR2 reads YSLEER. Trimming stripped 1 base from V and 3 bases from J, with 7 bases between. This CDR3 has 15 residues.

This chain links TRBV27 with TRBJ2-5; 11 bases map to TRBD1. Germline V CDR1 and CDR2: MNHEY, SMNVEV (reference sequence). The CDR3 is made up of 15 amino acids. J was trimmed by 7 bases and V by 5 bases; bases with no gene match: 9. The CDR3 DNA sequence: TGTGCCAGCAGTCTCGGGACAGGGGGGTCGGGGACCCAGTACTTC. Its translation: CASSLGTGGSGTQYF.

V and J are TRBV19 and TRBJ2-2, with TRBD2 identical over 8 bases. This CDR3 is built from 14 residues. V shed 7 bases and J 6 bases; nucleotides not matched to a gene: 7. Germline-derived CDR1 and CDR2 are LNHDA and SQIVND (reference sequence). The CDR3 DNA reads TGTGCCAGTAAAATAACTAGCGGTTCCGGGGAGCTGTTTTTT. Protein sequence: CASKITSGSGELFF.

J is TRBJ2-3 and V is TRBV5-1; weak D call: TRBD2 (5 bases). V lost 0 bases, J lost 2 bases, and 13 bases lay in between. Germline lookup yields CDR1 SGHRS and CDR2 YFSETQ. There are 16 residues in the CDR3. CDR3 DNA sequence: TGCGCCAGCAGCTTGGGCGGCGGGCCGAACACAGATACGCAGTATTTT. Encoded protein: CASSLGGGPNTDTQYF.

This chain connects TRBV7-2 to TRBJ2-2; a weak D match, TRBD1 (5 bases). Trimming took off 1 base at V and 7 bases at J, with 10 bases between the two ends. The CDR3 totals 14 residues. The germline CDR1 and CDR2 sequences are SGHTA and FQGNSA. Written as DNA, the CDR3 is TGTGCCAGCAGCTTAGAGTATAGGGGCGGGGAGCTGTTTTTT. Translation: CASSLEYRGGELFF.

The rearrangement links TRBV18 to TRBJ1-5; no clear D gene. The CDR3 consists of 17 residues. Germline CDR1 KGHSH, CDR2 LQKENI. V lost 0 bases and J lost 4, with 16 bases in between. CDR3 DNA: TGTGCCAGCTCACCACCGTCCAAAAGTCCCCAGAATCAGCCCCAGCATTTT. Translation gives CASSPPSKSPQNQPQHF.

CDR3 amino acids: CASSGFRNTEAFF. Written as DNA, the CDR3 is TGTGCCAGCAGTGGGTTCAGGAACACTGAAGCTTTCTTT. The rearrangement uses TRBV2 and TRBJ1-1; D is undetermined. Trimming removed 4 bases at V and 1 base at J, with 7 bases between. Germline lookup yields CDR1 SNHLY and CDR2 FYNNEI. This CDR3 comprises 13 residues.

The chain joins TRBV7-9 to TRBJ2-5; TRBD2 matches at 15 bases. This CDR3 spans 17 amino acids. Trimming removed 5 bases from V and 5 bases from J; junction bases left unmatched: 9. Germline V lookup: CDR1 SEHNR, CDR2 FQNEAQ (reference sequence). The CDR3 region is CASSPGLAGGPMETQYF. The CDR3 DNA sequence: TGTGCCAGCAGCCCTGGACTAGCGGGAGGGCCTATGGAGACCCAGTACTTC.

This sequence joins TRBV4-3 and TRBJ1-4, with TRBD1 matching over 9 bases. Germline CDR1 is LGHNA and CDR2 is YSLEER. J was trimmed by 4 bases and V by 0 bases; bases with no gene match: 12. This CDR3 has 19 residues. CDR3 loop: CASSQDINTGGASNEKLFF. Here the CDR3 DNA reads TGCGCCAGCAGCCAAGACATTAACACAGGGGGCGCGAGTAATGAAAAACTGTTTTTT.

This clone was seen a handful of times. CDR3 residues: CASHGETEAFF. In nucleotides, the CDR3 is TGCGCCAGCCACGGAGAGACTGAAGCTTTCTTT. The V gene is TRBV5-1, the J gene TRBJ1-1; D not resolved. The ends were cut back, 7 bases at V and 5 bases at J, with 9 bases in the middle. The germline V gene encodes CDR1 SGHRS and CDR2 YFSETQ. This CDR3 region has 11 residues.

V and J are TRBV19 and TRBJ2-1; 9 bases are shared with TRBD2. Germline CDR1 reads LNHDA; CDR2 reads SQIVND (reference sequence). The CDR3 totals 15 residues. V gave up 6 bases and J gave up 1 base; unmatched junction bases: 4. The CDR3 spells CASSPAGGSYNEQFF. The CDR3 DNA sequence: TGTGCCAGTAGCCCAGCGGGGGGTTCCTACAATGAGCAGTTCTTC.

This clone was seen only once. This chain joins TRBV11-2 and TRBJ1-1, with 8 bases identical to TRBD1. The germline CDR1 and CDR2 sequences are SGHAT and FQNNGV. CDR3 length equals 15 residues. The V and J ends lost 0 bases and 5 bases, in that order; junction bases with no gene match: 5. The CDR3 nucleotides read TGTGCCAGCAGCTTAGACGGGACAGGAACGACTGAAGCTTTCTTT. Protein: CASSLDGTGTTEAFF.

The genes are TRBV9 and TRBJ1-5, with TRBD1 matching 8 bases. The CDR3 length is 15 residues. Looked up from germline, CDR1 is SGDLS and CDR2 is YYNGEE. J was trimmed by 1 base and V by 0 bases; bases with no gene match: 0. The CDR3 reads CASSVGTGSNQPQHF. In DNA form, the CDR3 reads TGTGCCAGCAGCGTAGGGACAGGGAGCAATCAGCCCCAGCATTTT.

This chain uses TRBV28 with TRBJ1-2; no definite D call. This CDR3 contains 14 residues. V was clipped by 4 bases and J by 1 base, with 10 bases between them. Germline CDR1 and CDR2: MDHEN and SYDVKM. CDR3: CASSYGRDNYGYTF. CDR3 sequence (DNA): TGTGCCAGCAGTTACGGACGGGATAACTATGGCTACACCTTC.

This rearrangement joins TRBV4-3 to TRBJ2-2; 9 nucleotides line up with TRBD2. J lost 0 bases, V lost 3 bases, and 2 bases had no gene match. The CDR3 sequence is 16 residues long. Germline lookup yields CDR1 LGHNA and CDR2 YSLEER. Here the CDR3 DNA reads TGCGCCAGCAGCCAGACTAGCGGCGCGAACACCGGGGAGCTGTTTTTT. Encoded protein: CASSQTSGANTGELFF.

The J gene is TRBJ1-6, the V gene TRBV7-2; TRBD1 is a possible D gene (5 bases). This CDR3 comprises 14 residues. Germline CDR1 and CDR2: SGHTA and FQGNSA. The ends were cut back, 5 bases at V and 7 bases at J, with 12 bases in the middle. CDR3 in DNA: TGTGCCAGCAGCAGGGGCGTTGTGAATTCACCCCTCCACTTT. It codes for CASSRGVVNSPLHF.

This clone occurred a few times. This CDR3 is also generated by other DNA sequences in the sample. The gene calls are TRBV7-2 and TRBJ2-3; D remains ambiguous. Trimming removed 3 bases at V and 2 bases at J, with 3 bases between. CDR1 is SGHTA, CDR2 FQGNSA, per germline. The CDR3 sequence is 12 residues long. For the CDR3, the DNA is TGTGCCAGCAGCTTCTACACAGATACGCAGTATTTT. Protein sequence: CASSFYTDTQYF.

This sequence joins TRBV18 and TRBJ1-1; D is perhaps TRBD1 (5 bases). The CDR3 runs 15 residues. Germline assignment: CDR1 KGHSH and CDR2 LQKENI. V shed 5 bases and J shed 1 base, with 14 bases lying between them. The CDR3 DNA sequence: TGTGCCAGCTCATTCGGGCAGGGCGCGAACACTGAAGCTTTCTTT. This gives the protein CASSFGQGANTEAFF.

This clone has just a few counts. This rearrangement joins TRBV19 to TRBJ2-7; no clear D. V was trimmed by 4 bases and J by 9 bases, leaving 19 bases between them. Germline assignment: CDR1 LNHDA and CDR2 SQIVND (reference sequence). This CDR3 comprises 14 residues. CDR3 sequence (DNA): TGTGCCAGTAGTAAGACCTTTAAGAGGTCGCGGCAGTACTTC. Protein product: CASSKTFKRSRQYF. The full variable domain, in which reference TRBV19 and TRBJ2-7 provide the parts outside the CDR3, is DGGITQSPKYLFRKEGQNVTLSCEQNLNHDAMYWYRQDPGQGLRLIYYSQIVNDFQKGDIAEGYSVSREKKESFPLTVTSAQKNPTAFYLCASSKTFKRSRQYFGPGTRLTVT.

This chain uses TRBV5-8 with TRBJ2-7, with TRBD1 identical over 8 bases. V lost 3 bases and J lost 3; bases outside the gene matches: 8. Germline CDR1 is SGHTS and CDR2 is YDEGEE. The CDR3 has 15 amino acids. CDR3 protein: CASSSSTGEIYEQYF. The CDR3 DNA follows: TGTGCCAGCAGCTCTTCGACAGGGGAGATCTACGAGCAGTACTTC.

This clone came up a few times. V gene TRBV4-1 combines with J gene TRBJ1-1; 7 positions agree with TRBD1. Germline trimming cut 9 bases from V and 6 bases from J; bases unmatched to any gene: 22. Germline CDR1 MGHRA, CDR2 YSYEKL. CDR3 length equals 17 residues. CDR3 protein: CASRPGQAKRPGAEAFF. CDR3 nucleotide sequence: TGCGCCAGTCGACCCGGACAGGCTAAGCGCCCTGGCGCTGAAGCTTTCTTT.

This clone was observed a handful of times. The gene calls are TRBV7-2 and TRBJ2-1; 7 bases line up with TRBD2. The J segment lost 6 bases and the V segment lost 4 bases, leaving 9 bases of the junction unmatched. Germline V gives CDR1 SGHTA, CDR2 FQGNSA. CDR3 length: 15 residues. CDR3 bases: TGTGCCAGCAGCTCAAGTAGGCAGCGGGGCAATGAGCAGTTCTTC. It encodes CASSSSRQRGNEQFF.

The chain joins TRBV28 to TRBJ2-1; unclear D gene. CDR1 is MDHEN and CDR2 is SYDVKM in the germline V gene. This CDR3 region has 16 residues. Trimming removed 4 bases from V and 5 bases from J, with 18 bases in between. For the CDR3, the DNA is TGTGCCAGCAGTTCTCCCGGAGACCCTGGCGACAATGAGCAGTTCTTC. It yields the protein CASSSPGDPGDNEQFF. Using reference TRBV28 and TRBJ2-1 for the parts outside the CDR3, the full variable domain is DVKVTQSSRYLVKRTGEKVFLECVQDMDHENMFWYRQDPGLGLRLIYFSYDVKMKEKGDIPEGYSVSREKKERFSLILESASTNQTSMYLCASSSPGDPGDNEQFFGPGTRLTVL.

The chain is built from TRBV6-1 and TRBJ2-1, with D possibly being TRBD2 (5 bases). V lost 1 base and J lost 6, with 7 bases in between. The CDR3 consists of 13 residues. Germline lookup yields CDR1 MNHNS and CDR2 SASEGT. CDR3 bases: TGTGCCAGCAGTGAAGGGACTCCCAATGAGCAGTTCTTC. Its translation is CASSEGTPNEQFF.

The chain carries TRBV6-5 and TRBJ2-7, with 8 bases matching TRBD2. J lost 5 bases, V lost 1 base, and 7 bases had no gene match. Looked up from germline, CDR1 is MNHEY and CDR2 is SVGAGI. This CDR3 is 15 amino acids long. In nucleotides, the CDR3 is TGTGCCAGCAGTTACTGGCGGGGGGCTCTTCACGAGCAGTACTTC. Protein product: CASSYWRGALHEQYF.

The chain has TRBV18 and TRBJ1-1, with a weak D call TRBD1 (6 bases). CDR1 KGHSH and CDR2 LQKENI come from the germline V gene. This CDR3 is built from 16 residues. Trimming pared 2 bases from V and 0 bases from J, leaving 13 bases between. CDR3 DNA sequence: TGTGCCAGCTCACCAGTCGACAGGACAGTGAACACTGAAGCTTTCTTT. Translation gives CASSPVDRTVNTEAFF.

This clone was seen more than once but under ten times. This chain joins TRBV19 and TRBJ1-2; a possible D gene is TRBD1 (6 bases). V gave up 9 bases and J gave up 2 bases, with 13 bases separating them. The V gene's germline CDR1 is LNHDA and CDR2 SQIVND (reference sequence). The CDR3 consists of 13 residues. The CDR3 bases are TGTGCCAGCCTAGGGGGAAACAACTATGGCTACACCTTC. This gives the protein CASLGGNNYGYTF.

The V gene is TRBV19, the J gene TRBJ1-2; 10 bases align to TRBD1. J gave up 6 bases and V 6 bases, and 7 bases lay outside the gene matches. Germline CDR1 and CDR2: LNHDA and SQIVND (reference sequence). The CDR3 is made up of 14 amino acids. The DNA of the CDR3 is TGTGCCAGTAGGCTGACAGGGGGCCAGGATGGCTACACCTTC. Encoded protein: CASRLTGGQDGYTF.